The clone carrying this TCR beta chain was counted between two and nine times. Profiling relied on immunoSEQ multiplex PCR, and the TCRdb table lists in-frame clones only, not all of them. The repertoire holds approximately 100,000 clones, approximately 89% seen once, with around 20% in the top ten. This sample was taken from a study of control samples from healthy donors and cancer patients. This CDR3 spans 14 amino acids. The germline CDR1 and CDR2 sequences are SGHTA and FQGNSA. Deletions cut 2 bases from V and 2 bases from J, with 9 bases between. The clonotype originates from a man aged 25-45 years in good health. Sequencing used blood. V usage is TRBV7-2 and J usage is TRBJ1-1; D is ambiguous. CDR3 region: CASSLSPGNTEAFF. In DNA, the CDR3 is TGTGCCAGCAGCTTAAGCCCCGGTAACACTGAAGCTTTCTTT.